The clone carrying this T cell receptor (beta chain) has a handful of counts. Its specificity is unknown. This may be a read error, as it is one base from a much larger clone. This entry belongs to a study of T cells after yellow fever vaccination. Across the whole study: Preparation of the low-cell-number fractions used SMART-Seq v4 Ultra Low Input. General observations from the study: Clones from primary vaccination mostly reappeared after the booster (96% CD4, around 90% CD8). The secondary response was weaker but peaked faster, day 5 versus 15.

Synthesis of TCR cDNA relied on 5'RACE template switching, which attached a universal primer site and UMIs. TCRdb re-analysed the 5' RACE reads in MiXCR, keeping a single row per CDR3 protein. Altogether 600,000 to 750,000 distinct CDR3 sequences are present, roughly 12% being singletons, with the ten largest covering about 15%. The V gene's germline CDR1 is SGDLS and CDR2 YYNGEE. J gave up 2 bases and V 3 bases, and 1 base lay outside the gene matches. CDR3 length: 14 amino acids. The clonotype originates from a young man who received the YFV17D yellow fever vaccine. This specimen was PBMCs, taken on the day of the yellow fever booster vaccination. This sequence joins TRBV9 and TRBJ2-3; 9 positions agree with TRBD2. The CDR3 sequence: CASSEREVTDTQYF. The CDR3, as DNA: TGTGCCAGCAGCGAGCGGGAGGTCACAGATACGCAGTATTTT.